This TCR beta chain was recorded in a study of blood T cell repertoires in COVID-19. About the study: Acute-phase and convalescent COVID-19 samples originated in the United States, Italy and Spain.

The data were produced by immunoSEQ multiplex PCR, yet TCRdb's version contains in-frame clones alone and is incomplete. The table has about 180,000 clones, 82% seen once. Trimming shortened V by 3 bases and J by 8 bases, and 14 bases separated the two germline ends. Germline CDR1 and CDR2: DFQATT and SNEGSKA (reference sequence). CDR3 length equals 13 residues. This receptor was taken from a woman over 75 with active or convalescent COVID-19. The chain employs TRBV20-1 and TRBJ2-4; tentatively, D is TRBD1 (5 bases). Material for sequencing was peripheral blood. The DNA for the CDR3 is TGCAGTGCTAGTTCCCCAGGGTTGGACATTCAGTACTTC. Residues: CSASSPGLDIQYF.